This entry is about one TCR beta chain. Its antigen is undetermined. TCRdb keeps only in-frame clones here, not all; method: immunoSEQ multiplex PCR. Among 100,000 to 150,000 clones listed, roughly 92% were seen once. The data were taken from a study of OX40 agonist ivuxolimab in advanced cancers. At the level of the study: Each patient was given ivuxolimab into a vein every 2 weeks, at 0.01 to 10 mg/kg. Study-level points and caveats: Patients with a partial response at 0.1-3.0 mg/kg had among the lowest clonal expansion.

V lost 3 bases and J 3 bases, leaving 11 bases between the germline ends. The CDR3 is 15 amino acids. Germline CDR1 and CDR2: KGHSH and LQKENI. Patients with a history of autoimmune disease or on systemic immunosuppression were excluded. The source is an adult with an advanced solid tumor such as melanoma, head and neck, liver or kidney cancer. The sample here was CD4+ or CD8+ T cells sorted from blood, taken in a trial of the OX40 agonist ivuxolimab. This sequence joins TRBV18 and TRBJ2-2; the D is unclear. CDR3 protein: CASSPGQIYTGELFF. Written as DNA, the CDR3 is TGTGCCAGCTCACCCGGGCAGATCTACACCGGGGAGCTGTTTTTT.